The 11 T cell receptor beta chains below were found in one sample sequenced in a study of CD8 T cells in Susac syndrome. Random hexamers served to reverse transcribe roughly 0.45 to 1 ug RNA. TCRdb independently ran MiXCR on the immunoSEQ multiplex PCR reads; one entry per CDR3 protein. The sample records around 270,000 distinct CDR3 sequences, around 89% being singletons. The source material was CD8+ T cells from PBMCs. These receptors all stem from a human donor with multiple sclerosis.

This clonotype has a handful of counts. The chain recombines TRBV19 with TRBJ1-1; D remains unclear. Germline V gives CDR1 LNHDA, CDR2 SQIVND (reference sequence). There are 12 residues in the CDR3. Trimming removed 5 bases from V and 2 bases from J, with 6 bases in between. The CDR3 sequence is CASSWENTEAFF. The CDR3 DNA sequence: TGTGCCAGTAGTTGGGAAAACACTGAAGCTTTCTTT.

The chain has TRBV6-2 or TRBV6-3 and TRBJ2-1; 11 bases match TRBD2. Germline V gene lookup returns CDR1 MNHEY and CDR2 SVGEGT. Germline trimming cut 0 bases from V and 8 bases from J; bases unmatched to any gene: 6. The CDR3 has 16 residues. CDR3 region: CASSYSIAGGPYEQFF. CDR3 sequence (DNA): TGTGCCAGCAGTTACTCGATAGCGGGAGGGCCCTATGAGCAGTTCTTC.

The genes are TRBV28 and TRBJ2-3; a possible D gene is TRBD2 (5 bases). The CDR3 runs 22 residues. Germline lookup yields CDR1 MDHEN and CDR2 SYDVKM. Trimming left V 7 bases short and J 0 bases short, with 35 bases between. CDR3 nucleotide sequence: TGTGCCAGCACTACCCAGCTTGTCCCCACGGCGCGTCGGGATTCTAGCACAGATACGCAGTATTTT. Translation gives CASTTQLVPTARRDSSTDTQYF.

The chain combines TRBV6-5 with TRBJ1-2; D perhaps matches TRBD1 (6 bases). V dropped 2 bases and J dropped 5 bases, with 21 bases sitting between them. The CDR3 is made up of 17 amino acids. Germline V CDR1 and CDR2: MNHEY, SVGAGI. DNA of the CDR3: TGTGCCAGCAGTTACCTGCGGGACACCCAGACCCGATATGGCTACACCTTC. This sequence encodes CASSYLRDTQTRYGYTF.

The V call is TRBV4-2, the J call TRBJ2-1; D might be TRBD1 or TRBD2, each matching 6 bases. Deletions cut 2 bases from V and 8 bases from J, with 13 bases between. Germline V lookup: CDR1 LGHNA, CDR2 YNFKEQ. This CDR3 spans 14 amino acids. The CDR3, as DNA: TGTGCCAGCAGCCAATTGTTGGGGGGCGATGAGCAGTTCTTC. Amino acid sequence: CASSQLLGGDEQFF.

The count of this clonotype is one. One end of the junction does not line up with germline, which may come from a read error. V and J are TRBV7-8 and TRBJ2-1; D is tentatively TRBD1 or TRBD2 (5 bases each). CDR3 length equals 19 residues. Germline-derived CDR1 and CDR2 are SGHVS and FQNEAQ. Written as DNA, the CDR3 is TGTGCCAGCAGCTTAATGAGGGGCGGCGGAATGGGAGTTGACGATGAGCGGTTCTTC. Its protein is CASSLMRGGGMGVDDERFF.

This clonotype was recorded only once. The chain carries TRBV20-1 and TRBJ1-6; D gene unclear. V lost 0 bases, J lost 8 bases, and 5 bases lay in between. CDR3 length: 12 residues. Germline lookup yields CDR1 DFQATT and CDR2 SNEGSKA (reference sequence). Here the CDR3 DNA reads TGCAGTGCTAGAGATTTAGATTCACCCCTCCACTTT. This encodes CSARDLDSPLHF.

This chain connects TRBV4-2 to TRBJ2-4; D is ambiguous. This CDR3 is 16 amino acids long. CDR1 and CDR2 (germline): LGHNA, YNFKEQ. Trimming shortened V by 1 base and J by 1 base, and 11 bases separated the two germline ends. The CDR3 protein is CASSQAPASAKNIQYF. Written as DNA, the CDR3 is TGTGCCAGCAGCCAAGCCCCCGCGAGTGCCAAAAACATTCAGTACTTC.

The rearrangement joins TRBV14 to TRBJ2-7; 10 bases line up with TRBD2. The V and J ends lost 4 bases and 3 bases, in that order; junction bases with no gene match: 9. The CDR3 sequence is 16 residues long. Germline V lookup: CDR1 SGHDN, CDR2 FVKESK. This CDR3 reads CASSPRNSGRFYEQYF. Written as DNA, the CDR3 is TGTGCCAGCAGCCCGAGGAATAGCGGGAGGTTCTACGAGCAGTACTTC.

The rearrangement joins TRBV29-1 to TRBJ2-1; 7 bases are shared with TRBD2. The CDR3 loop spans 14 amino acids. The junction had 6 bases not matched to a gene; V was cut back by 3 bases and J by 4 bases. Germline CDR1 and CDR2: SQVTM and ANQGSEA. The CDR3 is CSVERLADYNEQFF. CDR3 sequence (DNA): TGCAGCGTTGAGCGGCTAGCGGATTACAATGAGCAGTTCTTC.

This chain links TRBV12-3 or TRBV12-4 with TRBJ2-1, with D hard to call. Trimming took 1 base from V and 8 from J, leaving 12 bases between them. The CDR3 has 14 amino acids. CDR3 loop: CASSLGSRVDEQFF. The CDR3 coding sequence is TGTGCCAGCAGTTTAGGTTCAAGAGTGGATGAGCAGTTCTTC.